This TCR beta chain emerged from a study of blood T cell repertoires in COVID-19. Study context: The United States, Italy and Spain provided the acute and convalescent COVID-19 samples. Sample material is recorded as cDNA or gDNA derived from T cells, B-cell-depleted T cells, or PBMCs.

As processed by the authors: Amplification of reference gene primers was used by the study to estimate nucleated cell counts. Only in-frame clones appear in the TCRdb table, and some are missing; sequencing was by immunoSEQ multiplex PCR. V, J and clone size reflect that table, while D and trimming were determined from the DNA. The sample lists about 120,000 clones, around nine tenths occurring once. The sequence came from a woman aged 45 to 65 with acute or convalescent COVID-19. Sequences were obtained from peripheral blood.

The CDR3 reads CASSLGGVSTDTQYF. The CDR3 DNA follows: TGTGCCAGCAGCTTGGGCGGGGTTAGCACAGATACGCAGTATTTT. The rearrangement uses TRBV7-2 and TRBJ2-3; possibly TRBD2 for D (6 bases). The CDR3 length is 15 residues. The germline V and J ends were trimmed by 3 bases and 0 bases, with 10 bases remaining between them. Germline V gene lookup returns CDR1 SGHTA and CDR2 FQGNSA.